This section outlines one T cell receptor (beta chain) sequence together with its context. Its antigen is as yet unknown. The memory fraction was CD4+CD45RO+CD25- cells. One entry per CDR3 protein results from TCRdb running MiXCR on the 5' RACE reads. The data show about 32,000 distinct CDR3 sequences, approximately 25% seen once. Study results and limitations: The larger cohort examined one V-J beta rearrangement, not whole repertoires. Tumor memory CD4+ T cell TCR gene usage clustered with blood and lymph node memory CD4+ cells and lymph node naive CD4+ cells.

Input material: memory CD4+ T cells sorted from blood. Regarding subset: memory CD4+ T cells, CD4+CD45RO+CD25-. The TCR originated in a female donor with breast cancer.

The CDR3 is CASSYLGETQYF. CDR3 nucleotide sequence: TGTGCCAGCAGTTACCTTGGAGAGACCCAGTACTTC. The rearrangement uses TRBV12-3 or TRBV12-4 and TRBJ2-5, with no clear D. This CDR3 comprises 12 residues. The V gene lost 4 bases and the J gene lost 4 bases, with 7 bases spanning the gap.